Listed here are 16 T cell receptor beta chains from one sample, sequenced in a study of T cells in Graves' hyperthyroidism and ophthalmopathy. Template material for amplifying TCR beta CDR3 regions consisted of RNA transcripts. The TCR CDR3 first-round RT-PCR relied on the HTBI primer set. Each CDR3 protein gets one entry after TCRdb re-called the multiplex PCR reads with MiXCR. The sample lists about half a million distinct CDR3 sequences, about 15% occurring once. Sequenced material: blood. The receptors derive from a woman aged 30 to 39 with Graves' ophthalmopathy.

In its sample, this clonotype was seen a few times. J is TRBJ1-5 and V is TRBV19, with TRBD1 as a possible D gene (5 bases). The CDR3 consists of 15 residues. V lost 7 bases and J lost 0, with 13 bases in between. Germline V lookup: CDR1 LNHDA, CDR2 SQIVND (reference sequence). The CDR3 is CASIKGKNSNQPQHF. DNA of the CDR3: TGTGCCAGTATAAAGGGGAAGAATAGCAATCAGCCCCAGCATTTT.

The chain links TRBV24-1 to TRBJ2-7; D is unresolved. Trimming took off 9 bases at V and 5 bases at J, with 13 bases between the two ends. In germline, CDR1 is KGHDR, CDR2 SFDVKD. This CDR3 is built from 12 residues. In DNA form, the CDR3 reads TGTGCCACCGGAACCGGTTTGGACGAGCAGTACTTC. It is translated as CATGTGLDEQYF.

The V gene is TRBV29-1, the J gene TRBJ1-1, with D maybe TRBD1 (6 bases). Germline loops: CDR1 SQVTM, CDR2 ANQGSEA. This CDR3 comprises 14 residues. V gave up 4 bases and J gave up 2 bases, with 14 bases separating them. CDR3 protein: CSVGSPGVNTEAFF. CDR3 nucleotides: TGCAGCGTTGGATCCCCAGGGGTAAACACTGAAGCTTTCTTT.

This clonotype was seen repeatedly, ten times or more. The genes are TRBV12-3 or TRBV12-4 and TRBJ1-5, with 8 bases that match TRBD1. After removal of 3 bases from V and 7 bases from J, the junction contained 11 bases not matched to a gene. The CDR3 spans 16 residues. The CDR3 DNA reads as TGTGCCAGCAGTTTTTTCGGGCAGGGGGCAGGACAGCCCCAGCATTTT. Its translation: CASSFFGQGAGQPQHF.

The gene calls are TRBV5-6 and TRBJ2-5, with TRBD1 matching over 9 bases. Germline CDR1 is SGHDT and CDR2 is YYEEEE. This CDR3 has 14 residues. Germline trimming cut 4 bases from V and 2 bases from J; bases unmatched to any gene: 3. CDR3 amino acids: CASSGGQGQETQYF. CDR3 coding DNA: TGTGCCAGCAGCGGCGGACAGGGGCAAGAGACCCAGTACTTC.

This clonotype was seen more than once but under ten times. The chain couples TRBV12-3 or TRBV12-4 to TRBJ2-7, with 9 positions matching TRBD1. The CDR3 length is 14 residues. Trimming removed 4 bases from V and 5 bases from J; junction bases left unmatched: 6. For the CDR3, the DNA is TGTGCCAGCAGTTGGGGGACAGGGTTACACGAGCAGTACTTC. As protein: CASSWGTGLHEQYF.

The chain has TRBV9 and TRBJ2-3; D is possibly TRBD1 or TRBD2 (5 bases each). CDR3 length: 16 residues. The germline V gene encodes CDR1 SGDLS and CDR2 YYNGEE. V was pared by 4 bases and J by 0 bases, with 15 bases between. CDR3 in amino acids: CASSTRGGPSTDTQYF. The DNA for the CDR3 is TGTGCCAGCAGCACTAGGGGCGGGCCCAGCACAGATACGCAGTATTTT.

CDR3 region: CASSLGPTGGEKLFF. The CDR3 nucleotides read TGTGCCAGCAGCTTAGGTCCCACAGGCGGGGAAAAACTGTTTTTT. The J gene is TRBJ1-4, the V gene TRBV7-9; tentatively, D is TRBD1 (5 bases). Per germline, CDR1 SEHNR and CDR2 FQNEAQ (reference sequence). Trimming pared 1 base from V and 8 bases from J, leaving 14 bases between. This CDR3 is 15 amino acids long.

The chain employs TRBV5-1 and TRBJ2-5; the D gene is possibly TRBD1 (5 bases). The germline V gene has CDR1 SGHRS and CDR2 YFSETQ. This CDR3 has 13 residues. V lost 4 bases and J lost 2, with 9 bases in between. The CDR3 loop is CASSKTEQETQYF. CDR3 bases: TGCGCCAGCAGCAAGACAGAACAAGAGACCCAGTACTTC.

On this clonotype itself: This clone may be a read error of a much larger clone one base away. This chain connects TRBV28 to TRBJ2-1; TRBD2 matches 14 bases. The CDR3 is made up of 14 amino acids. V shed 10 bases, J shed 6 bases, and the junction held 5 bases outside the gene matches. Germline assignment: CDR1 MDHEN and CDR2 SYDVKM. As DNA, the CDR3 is TGTGCCACCACCGGGACTAGCGGGAGCAATGAGCAGTTCTTC. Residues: CATTGTSGSNEQFF.

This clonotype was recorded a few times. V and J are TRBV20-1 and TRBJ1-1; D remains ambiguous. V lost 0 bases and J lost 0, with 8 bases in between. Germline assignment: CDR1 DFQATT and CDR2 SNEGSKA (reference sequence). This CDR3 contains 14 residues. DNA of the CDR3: TGCAGTGCTAGAGAGGGTGCCCTGAACACTGAAGCTTTCTTT. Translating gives CSAREGALNTEAFF.

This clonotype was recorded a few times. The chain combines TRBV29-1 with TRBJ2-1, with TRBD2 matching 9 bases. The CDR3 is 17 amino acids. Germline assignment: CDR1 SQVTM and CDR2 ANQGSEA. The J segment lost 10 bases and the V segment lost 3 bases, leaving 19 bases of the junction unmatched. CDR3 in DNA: TGCAGCGTTGAGCTTTTGGGAGCGGGAGGCCCCAGTGCGGAGCAGTTCTTC. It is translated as CSVELLGAGGPSAEQFF.

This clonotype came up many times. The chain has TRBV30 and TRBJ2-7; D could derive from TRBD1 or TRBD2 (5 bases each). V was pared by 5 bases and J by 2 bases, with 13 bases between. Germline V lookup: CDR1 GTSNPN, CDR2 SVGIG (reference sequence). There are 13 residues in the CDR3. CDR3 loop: CAWRRDGPYEQYF. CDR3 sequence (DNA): TGTGCCTGGCGCCGGGACGGACCCTACGAGCAGTACTTC.

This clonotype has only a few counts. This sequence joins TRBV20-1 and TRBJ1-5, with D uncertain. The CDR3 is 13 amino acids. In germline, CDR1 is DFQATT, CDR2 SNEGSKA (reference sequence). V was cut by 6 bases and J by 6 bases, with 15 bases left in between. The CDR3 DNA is TGCAGTGCCACGACACGGTCGGCTCAGCCCCAGCATTTT. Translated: CSATTRSAQPQHF.

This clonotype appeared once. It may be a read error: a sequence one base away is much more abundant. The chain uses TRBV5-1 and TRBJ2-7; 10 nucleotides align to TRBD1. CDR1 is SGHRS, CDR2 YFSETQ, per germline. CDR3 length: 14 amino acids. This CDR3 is CASSRDRGGYEQYF. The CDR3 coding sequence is TGTGCCAGCAGCCGGGACAGGGGAGGCTACGAGCAGTACTTC.

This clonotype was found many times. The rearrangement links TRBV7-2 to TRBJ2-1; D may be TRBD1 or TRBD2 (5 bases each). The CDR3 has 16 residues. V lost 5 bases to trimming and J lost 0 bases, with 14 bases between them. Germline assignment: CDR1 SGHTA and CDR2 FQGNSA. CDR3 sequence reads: CASSAPGRRSYNEQFF. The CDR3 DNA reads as TGTGCCAGCAGCGCCCCGGGACGCCGCTCCTACAATGAGCAGTTCTTC.